This TCR beta chain appears in the sequencing data of a study of cytomegalovirus exposure and HLA in healthy donors. The PCR had 60 Vbeta and 13 Jbeta primers. Some clones are missing from TCRdb's copy, which holds only in-frame ones; the method was immunoSEQ multiplex PCR. The sample shows 150,000 to 200,000 clones, 82% of them seen only once. For this clone: What it binds is not known.

The CDR3 consists of 14 residues. Germline assignment: CDR1 SGHTA and CDR2 FQGTGA. After removal of 1 base from V and 4 bases from J, the junction contained 2 bases not matched to a gene. Study-level results: Later analysis identified several of the most significant clusters that appeared linked to common viral pathogens. One cluster of highly shared sequence variants probably arose as a sequencing artifact. Serostatus for CMV was the only available immune exposure information. Later genetic work tied a missense DCLRE1C variant to beta-chain V and J trimming.

The chain combines TRBV7-3 with TRBJ2-3; 7 nucleotides align to TRBD2. The receptor was isolated from a girl aged 2-9 years in good health and CMV-seropositive. The material sequenced was PBMCs. The CDR3 spells CASSLRRGSDTQYF. The CDR3 bases are TGTGCCAGCAGCTTAAGGCGGGGGTCAGATACGCAGTATTTT.